These T cell receptor beta chains were read from a single sample in a study of cytomegalovirus exposure and HLA in healthy donors. Profiling relied on immunoSEQ multiplex PCR, and the TCRdb table lists in-frame clones only, not all of them. The profile covers about 130,000 clones, with over 9.5% appearing a single time and 4.5% to 5% taken by the ten largest. Sample: PBMCs. These receptors were taken from a woman aged 18-29 years in good health and CMV-seropositive. Each CDR3 is given with its conserved first and last residue. A D gene is named only where the DNA matches it firmly. Size values are once, few and many counts, or a class for expanded clones, and some rows have none.

CDR3nt,CDR3aa,d_gene,abundance,j_gene,v_gene
TGTGCCAGCCACAGGGGGGGGTTTATAGGGGAGCTGTTTTTT,CASHRGGFIGELFF,.,.,TRBJ2-2,TRBV28
TGTGCCACCTACCAACAGGGGGCAAGGGACGAGCAGTACTTC,CATYQQGARDEQYF,TRBD1,few,TRBJ2-7,TRBV15
TGTGCCAGCAGCCTAACGGCCTACAATGAGCAGTTCTTC,CASSLTAYNEQFF,.,.,TRBJ2-1,TRBV14
TGTGCCAGTAGTATGCGCCCTACGGTACAAGAGACCCAGTACTTC,CASSMRPTVQETQYF,.,few,TRBJ2-5,TRBV19
TGTGCCAGCAGCTTAGATCAGTGGGCCCAAGAGACCCAGTACTTC,CASSLDQWAQETQYF,.,.,TRBJ2-5,TRBV11-2
TGCAGCGTTGGACAGGGGGTGGCTGAAGCTTTCTTT,CSVGQGVAEAFF,TRBD1,.,TRBJ1-1,TRBV29-1
TGTGCCAGCAGTGACGGGGGGACAGGGCCCGATACGCAGTATTTT,CASSDGGTGPDTQYF,TRBD1,few,TRBJ2-3,TRBV6-1
TGTGCCAGCAGCCAAACGGGACAGTACAATGAGCAGTTCTTC,CASSQTGQYNEQFF,TRBD1,few,TRBJ2-1,TRBV14
TGTGCCAGCTCACCACCGAACAGGGCGCAGTATTTT,CASSPPNRAQYF,.,.,TRBJ2-3,TRBV18
TGCGCCAGCAGCTGGACTAGCGACCCCTACGAGCAGTACTTC,CASSWTSDPYEQYF,TRBD2,.,TRBJ2-7,TRBV5-1